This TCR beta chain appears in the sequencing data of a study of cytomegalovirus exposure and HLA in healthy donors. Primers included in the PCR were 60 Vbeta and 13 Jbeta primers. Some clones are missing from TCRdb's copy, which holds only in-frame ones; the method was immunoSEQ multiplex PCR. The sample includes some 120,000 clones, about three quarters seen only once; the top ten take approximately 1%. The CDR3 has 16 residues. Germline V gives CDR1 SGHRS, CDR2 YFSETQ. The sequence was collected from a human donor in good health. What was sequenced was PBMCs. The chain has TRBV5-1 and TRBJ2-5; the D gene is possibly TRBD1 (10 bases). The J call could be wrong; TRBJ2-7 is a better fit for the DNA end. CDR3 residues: CASSMGQGRGGYEQYF. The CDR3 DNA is TGCGCCAGCAGCATGGGACAGGGGCGGGGGGGCTACGAGCAGTACTTC.